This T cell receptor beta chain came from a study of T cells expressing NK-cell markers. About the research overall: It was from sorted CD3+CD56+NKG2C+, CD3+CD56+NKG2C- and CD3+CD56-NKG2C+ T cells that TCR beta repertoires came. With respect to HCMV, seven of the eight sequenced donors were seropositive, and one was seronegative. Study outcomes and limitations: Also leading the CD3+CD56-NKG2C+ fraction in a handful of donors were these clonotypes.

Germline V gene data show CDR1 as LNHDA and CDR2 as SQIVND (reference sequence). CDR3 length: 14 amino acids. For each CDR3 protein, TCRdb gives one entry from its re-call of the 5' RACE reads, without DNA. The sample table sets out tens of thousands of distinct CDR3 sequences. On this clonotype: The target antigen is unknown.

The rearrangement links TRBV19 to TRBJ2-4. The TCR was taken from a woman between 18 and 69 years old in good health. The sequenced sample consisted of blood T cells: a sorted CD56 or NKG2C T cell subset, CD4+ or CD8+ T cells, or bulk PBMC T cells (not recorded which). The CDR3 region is CASSIGEAKNIQYF.